This T cell receptor (beta chain) was recovered during a study of blood T cell repertoires in COVID-19 (dated by TCRdb to the early 2020s). Context from the whole study: Samples from collaborators originated in the United States, Italy and Spain and spanned both the acute and convalescent phases of COVID-19. The prospective study material was composed of cDNA or gDNA derived from T cells, B-cell-depleted T cells, or PBMCs. Subjects who had been exposed to COVID-19, were actively infected with it, or had recovered from it provided the deeply sampled blood TCRbeta repertoires that made up the dataset. Where available, HLA class I and class II types were obtained from metadata supplied by the sample provider rather than from assay-based typing. The samples were drawn from two sources: the first 160 participants of the ongoing ImmuneRACE study, and 1,200 or so subjects contributed by 6 global collaborators. The repertoires were released in a freely available public database intended as a resource for research on the immune response to SARS-CoV-2. Sample metadata almost always included a de-identified subject ID, COVID-19 status, age in years and sex.

Regarding this clone: Its binding antigen is unknown. No clone much larger than this one lies a single base away; base qualities are absent.

The full study reports these points: How much clinical and demographic metadata was included differed by source and by participant, and the metadata was provided uncurated.

In the prospective study, participants were roughly 18 to 100 years old, resided in about 25 geographic areas of the United States, and were enrolled through a virtual design. In the prospective study, cohorts were assigned on the basis of participant-reported clinical history obtained from a screening survey and a study questionnaire. Recovered participants in ImmuneRACE Cohort 3 were defined by two consecutive negative NP/OP PCR tests, clearance by a healthcare professional, or resolution of symptoms. In the prospective study, whole blood, serum and a nasopharyngeal or oropharyngeal swab were collected from each participant by mobile phlebotomists. Participants in the prospective study had the option to provide additional blood draws and questionnaires over a roughly two-month period. Prospective study blood samples were shipped either frozen or at room temperature before DNA extraction. TCRbeta CDR3 regions were amplified from genomic DNA using the immunoSEQ Assay, a bias-controlled multiplex PCR. For the original study's pipeline: The number of nucleated cells in each sample was estimated by amplification of reference gene primers within the assay. To quantify the absolute abundance of each unique TCRbeta CDR3 rearrangement, sequence reads were collapsed and filtered. For each sample, productive Simpson clonality was calculated as the square root of Simpson's diversity index across productive rearrangements. In its TCRdb copy, this immuneACCESS table keeps in-frame sequences only and misses some clones. Where compared with another copy, unresolved V genes explain less than half of these, and the others have no known cause. V, J and clone size are taken as reported in that table, and D and trimming were inferred from the DNA itself. In this sample the table shows hundreds of thousands of clones, approximately 90% of which occur a single time. The ten top clones hold about 3% of the sample.

This TCR was sampled from a woman aged 45-65 years who had recovered from COVID-19. The sample taken for sequencing was PBMCs or T cells enriched from blood (not recorded which).

The CDR3 has the sequence CASSLTRTEAFF. The nucleotide sequence is TGTGCCAGCAGCCTAACGCGCACTGAAGCTTTCTTT. The chain is encoded by TRBV11-2 joined to TRBJ1-1; no D gene can be assigned with confidence. CDR1 SGHAT and CDR2 FQNNGV were looked up in the germline V gene. Spanning cysteine to phenylalanine, the CDR3 consists of 12 amino acids. Only the CDR3 DNA stays, 36 bases, in frame from base 1. V lost 5 bases and J lost 4 bases; the stretch between them is 8 bases long.